The clone carrying this TCR beta chain was counted a few times. Original processing notes: The authors estimated nucleated cell counts from reference gene primer amplification. Only in-frame clones appear in the TCRdb table, and some are missing; sequencing was by immunoSEQ multiplex PCR. Clone size and the V and J calls come from that table; the DNA yielded D and trimming. This sample has about 260,000 clones, with around four fifths found just once. This specimen comes from a study of blood T cell repertoires in COVID-19. Sequenced material: peripheral blood. The TCR was taken from a man aged 55 to 69 with acute or convalescent COVID-19.

This chain's CDR3 is CASSESGAEAFF. CDR3 nucleotides: TGTGCCAGCAGTGAATCGGGGGCTGAAGCTTTCTTT. The chain is built from TRBV2 and TRBJ1-1; TRBD1 might be the D (5 bases). This CDR3 region has 12 residues. The V gene's germline CDR1 is SNHLY and CDR2 FYNNEI. V lost 2 bases, J lost 6 bases, and 7 bases lay in between.